The sequence of this T cell receptor (beta chain) was determined in a study of PD-1 blockade in classical Hodgkin lymphoma. About the study: Patients were infused with nivolumab 3 mg/kg every 2 weeks.

Study conclusions and caveats: In newly diagnosed patients, baseline TCR diversity was reportedly below that of healthy donors.

The method was immunoSEQ multiplex PCR; TCRdb's version includes in-frame clones alone and lacks a portion of them. The sample carries more than 75,000 clones, about 92% recorded once. The time point here: cycle 4 day 1 (C4D1), after five to seven weeks of nivolumab. Relapse was seen in all patients after autologous stem cell transplantation, and brentuximab vedotin exposure was variable. Best response was recorded as complete response, partial response or progressive disease. About this clone itself: Its antigen remains unknown.

Sample: peripheral blood mononuclear cells (PBMCs), taken before the fourth cycle of nivolumab. The clonotype comes from a human donor with classical Hodgkin lymphoma.

CDR3 amino acids: CASSYGAANTEAFF. CDR3 coding DNA: TGTGCCAGCAGTTACGGCGCAGCGAACACTGAAGCTTTCTTT. The J gene is TRBJ1-1, the V gene TRBV6-6; D gene unclear. The CDR3 runs 14 residues. The germline V and J ends were trimmed by 2 bases and 1 base, with 8 bases remaining between them. The germline V gene has CDR1 MNHNY and CDR2 SVGAGI (reference sequence).